The clone carrying this T cell receptor beta chain has ten or more counts. The entry originates in a study of blood T cells in healthy people across ages. A second PCR, run for 7 to 11 cycles, used a sample-barcoded 5' primer plus a J-beta primer mix. TCRdb recomputed calls from the 5' RACE reads with MiXCR, one row per CDR3 protein. The sample yields 1.5 million to 2 million distinct CDR3 sequences, about 49% seen once. From germline, CDR1 is MDHEN and CDR2 SYDVKM. This CDR3 is built from 15 residues. Trimming took off 4 bases at V and 6 bases at J, with 18 bases between the two ends. The source of this sequence is a woman in her 40s in good health. This chain joins TRBV28 and TRBJ1-1; unclear D gene. Sequencing used blood. CDR3 DNA: TGTGCCAGCAGTTCCATGACCGAGGCTACTTCTGAAGCTTTCTTT. Translated: CASSSMTEATSEAFF.